This T cell receptor beta chain was retrieved from a study of CD8+ T cells in alopecia areata. Study details: Oral tofacitinib (5 to 10 mg twice daily) was administered to treated patients. The percentage of affected scalp area served as the score of severity for treated patients. General study points: Sequencing of scalp tissue also captures the resident alphabeta T cells of normal skin.

As to treatment: oral pan-JAK inhibitor, 5-10 mg twice daily. Researchers picked out CD4+ and CD8+ T cells from PBMCs by sorting. Regarding this clone: Antigen specificity is unknown.

V shed 2 bases and J 0 bases; nucleotides not matched to a gene: 6. CDR1 and CDR2 (germline): LNHNV, YYDKDF (reference sequence). This CDR3 has 16 amino acids. cDNA prepared by RNA extraction and subsequent reverse transcription served as the template for sequencing. This table comes from immunoSEQ multiplex PCR, and its TCRdb copy is limited to in-frame clones, with some not included. The sample records about 110,000 clones, 84% being singletons. The specimen was CD8+ T cells sorted from blood, collected at week 24, from a patient treated with tofacitinib. The receptor comes from a human donor with alopecia areata. The chain uses TRBV15 and TRBJ2-5; TRBD1 aligns across 7 bases. The CDR3 protein is CATSRPPGTDQETQYF. Here the CDR3 DNA reads TGTGCCACCAGCAGACCACCCGGGACAGACCAAGAGACCCAGTACTTC.